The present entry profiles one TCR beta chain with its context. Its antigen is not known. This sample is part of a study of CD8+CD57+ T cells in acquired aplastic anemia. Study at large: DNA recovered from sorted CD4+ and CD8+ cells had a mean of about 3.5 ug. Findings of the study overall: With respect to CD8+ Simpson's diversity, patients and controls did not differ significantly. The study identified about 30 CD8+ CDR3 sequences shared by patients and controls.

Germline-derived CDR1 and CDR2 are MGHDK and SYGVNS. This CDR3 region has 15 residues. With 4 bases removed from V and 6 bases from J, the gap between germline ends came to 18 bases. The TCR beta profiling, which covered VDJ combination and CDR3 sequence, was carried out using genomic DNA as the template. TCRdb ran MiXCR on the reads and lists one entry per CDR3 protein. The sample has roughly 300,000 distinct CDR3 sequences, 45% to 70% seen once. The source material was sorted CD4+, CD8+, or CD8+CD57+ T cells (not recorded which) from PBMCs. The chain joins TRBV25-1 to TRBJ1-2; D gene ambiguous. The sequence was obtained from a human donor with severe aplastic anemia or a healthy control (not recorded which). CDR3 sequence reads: CASSGRLRGVHGYTF. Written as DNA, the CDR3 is TGTGCCAGCAGTGGTCGACTGCGGGGAGTTCATGGCTACACCTTC.